One sample yielded the 9 T cell receptor beta chains listed below, sequenced in a study of T cell responses to AZD1222 COVID-19 vaccine. TCRdb's copy holds only in-frame clones and misses some; the assay was immunoSEQ multiplex PCR. The profile shows tens of thousands of clones, about 88% of them singletons. Material: peripheral blood, obtained on day 0 of AZD1222 vaccination. The receptors shown here come from an adult in good health.

This chain joins TRBV6-2 or TRBV6-3 and TRBJ1-5; no clear D. The CDR3 is made up of 13 amino acids. Germline-derived CDR1 and CDR2 are MNHEY and SVGEGT. With 3 bases removed from V and 0 bases from J, the gap between germline ends came to 3 bases. The CDR3 region has the DNA TGTGCCAGCAGTTATAATAGCAATCAGCCCCAGCATTTT. It specifies CASSYNSNQPQHF.

The gene calls are TRBV14 and TRBJ1-1; D uncertain. The germline CDR1 and CDR2 sequences are SGHDN and FVKESK. CDR3 length: 16 amino acids. V was clipped by 3 bases and J by 4 bases, with 18 bases between them. The CDR3 nucleotides read TGTGCCAGCAGCCAGACTTCTTTTCAAAGGGTCACTGAAGCTTTCTTT. This gives the protein CASSQTSFQRVTEAFF.

This clone has a single count. The CDR3 DNA reads TGTGCCAGTAGGGGACAGGGGGCTGGGGCCAACGTCCTGACTTTC. It codes for CASRGQGAGANVLTF. This sequence joins TRBV19 and TRBJ2-6; TRBD1 aligns across 11 bases. The V gene's germline CDR1 is LNHDA and CDR2 SQIVND (reference sequence). V lost 6 bases to trimming and J lost 2 bases; unmatched junction nucleotides: 0. The length of the CDR3 is 15 residues.

There are a few counts of this clone. CDR3 nucleotides: TGTGCCACCAGCAGTGGGACAAGGGCCCATGGCTACACCTTC. This gives the protein CATSSGTRAHGYTF. The chain recombines TRBV15 with TRBJ1-2; weak D call: TRBD1 (6 bases). Germline V gene lookup returns CDR1 LNHNV and CDR2 YYDKDF (reference sequence). Trimming removed 3 bases at V and 6 bases at J, with 14 bases between. The CDR3 consists of 14 residues.

The rearrangement uses TRBV18 and TRBJ1-5; TRBD1 might be the D (6 bases). Germline-derived CDR1 and CDR2 are KGHSH and LQKENI. The CDR3 is made up of 14 amino acids. V gave up 5 bases and J gave up 7 bases, with 15 bases separating them. For the CDR3, the DNA is TGTGCCAGCTCATTCACAGGGACGGTGCAGCCCCAGCATTTT. Protein product: CASSFTGTVQPQHF.

This sequence joins TRBV10-3 and TRBJ2-7; 9 bases map to TRBD1. The CDR3 consists of 16 residues. Germline assignment: CDR1 ENHRY and CDR2 SYGVKD. V dropped 2 bases and J dropped 4; count of bases not matched to a gene: 9. CDR3 region: CAISETGQGSGYEQYF. The CDR3, as DNA: TGTGCCATCAGTGAGACGGGACAGGGTTCAGGATACGAGCAGTACTTC.

The CDR3 DNA follows: TGTGCCAGCAGCGTAGGGAGTAGGGCCGCTGGAAACACCATATATTTT. Protein: CASSVGSRAAGNTIYF. The genes are TRBV9 and TRBJ1-3; D call uncertain. From germline, CDR1 is SGDLS and CDR2 YYNGEE. V was shortened by 0 bases and J by 2 bases, with 12 bases between the two germline ends. The CDR3 extends over 16 amino acids.

The table lists this clone with a few counts. The chain carries TRBV5-6 and TRBJ1-6; D perhaps matches TRBD1 (5 bases). CDR1 is SGHDT, CDR2 YYEEEE, per germline. The V end lost 6 bases, the J end lost 4 bases, and 14 bases lay between the germline ends. The CDR3 has 15 residues. In DNA, the CDR3 is TGTGCCAGCACCCTCAACGGGGGATATAATTCACCCCTCCACTTT. Translation: CASTLNGGYNSPLHF.

This clone has a single count. CDR3 region: CASSMGQDLNTEAFF. Written as DNA, the CDR3 is TGTGCCAGTAGTATGGGGCAGGACCTGAACACTGAAGCTTTCTTT. The chain joins TRBV19 to TRBJ1-1; possible D gene TRBD1, 5 bases. The CDR3 has 15 residues. Germline V lookup: CDR1 LNHDA, CDR2 SQIVND (reference sequence). V gave up 3 bases and J gave up 0 bases, with 11 bases separating them.